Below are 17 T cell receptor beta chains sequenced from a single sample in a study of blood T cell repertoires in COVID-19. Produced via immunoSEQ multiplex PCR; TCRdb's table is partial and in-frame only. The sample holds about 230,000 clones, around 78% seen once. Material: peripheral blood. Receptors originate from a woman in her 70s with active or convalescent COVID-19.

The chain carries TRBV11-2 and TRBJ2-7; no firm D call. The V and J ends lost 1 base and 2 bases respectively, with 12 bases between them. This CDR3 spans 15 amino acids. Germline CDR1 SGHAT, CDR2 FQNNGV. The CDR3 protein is CASSLGPGNPYEQYF. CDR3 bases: TGTGCCAGCAGCTTAGGCCCGGGTAACCCCTACGAGCAGTACTTC.

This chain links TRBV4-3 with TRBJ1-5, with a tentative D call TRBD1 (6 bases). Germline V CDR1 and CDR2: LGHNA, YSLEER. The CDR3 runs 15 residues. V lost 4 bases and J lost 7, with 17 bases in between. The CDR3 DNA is TGCGCCAGCAGCCGGTACAGGGCTGGAGGACAGCCCCAGCATTTT. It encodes CASSRYRAGGQPQHF.

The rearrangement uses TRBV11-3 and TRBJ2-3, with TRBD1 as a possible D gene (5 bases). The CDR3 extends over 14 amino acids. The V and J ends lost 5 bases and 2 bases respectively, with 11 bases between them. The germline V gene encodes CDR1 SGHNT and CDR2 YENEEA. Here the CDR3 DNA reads TGTGCCAGCAGCCCCCGAGGACACACAGATACGCAGTATTTT. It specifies CASSPRGHTDTQYF.

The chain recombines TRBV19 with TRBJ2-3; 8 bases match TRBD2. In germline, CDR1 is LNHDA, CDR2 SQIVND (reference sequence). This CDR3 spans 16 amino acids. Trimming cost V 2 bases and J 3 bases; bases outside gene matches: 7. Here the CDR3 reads CASSIRSGGRTDTQYF. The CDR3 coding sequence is TGTGCCAGTAGTATACGAAGCGGGGGAAGGACAGATACGCAGTATTTT.

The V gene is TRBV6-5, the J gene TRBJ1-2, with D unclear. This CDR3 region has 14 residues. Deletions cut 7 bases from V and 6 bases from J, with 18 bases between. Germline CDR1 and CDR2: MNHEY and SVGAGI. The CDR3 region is CASTQTWASHGYTF. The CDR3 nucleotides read TGTGCCAGCACTCAAACCTGGGCCTCCCATGGCTACACCTTC.

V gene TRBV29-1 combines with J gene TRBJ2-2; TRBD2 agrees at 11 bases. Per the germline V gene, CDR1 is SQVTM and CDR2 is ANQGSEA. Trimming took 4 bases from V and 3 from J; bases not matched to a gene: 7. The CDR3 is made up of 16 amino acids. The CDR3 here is CSVGASGRRDTGELFF. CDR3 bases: TGCAGCGTTGGGGCTAGCGGGAGGCGGGACACCGGGGAGCTGTTTTTT.

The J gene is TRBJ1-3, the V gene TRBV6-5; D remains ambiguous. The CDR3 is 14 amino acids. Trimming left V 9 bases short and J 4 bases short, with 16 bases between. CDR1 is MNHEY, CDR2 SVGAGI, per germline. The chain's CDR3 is CASRAWARGNTIYF. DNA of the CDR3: TGTGCCAGTCGAGCTTGGGCGCGAGGAAACACCATATATTTT.

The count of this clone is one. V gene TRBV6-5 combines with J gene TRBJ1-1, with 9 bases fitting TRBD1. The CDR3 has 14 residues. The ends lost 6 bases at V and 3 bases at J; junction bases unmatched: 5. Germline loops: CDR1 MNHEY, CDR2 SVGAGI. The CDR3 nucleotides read TGTGCCAGCAGCCAACAGGGGGCAGACACTGAAGCTTTCTTT. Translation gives CASSQQGADTEAFF.

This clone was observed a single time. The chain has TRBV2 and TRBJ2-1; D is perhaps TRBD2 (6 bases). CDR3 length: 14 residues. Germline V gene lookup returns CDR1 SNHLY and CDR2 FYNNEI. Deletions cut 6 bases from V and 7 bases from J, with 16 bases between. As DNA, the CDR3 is TGTGCCAGCAGCACACCGGGGGTGGTTAATGAGCAGTTCTTC. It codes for CASSTPGVVNEQFF.

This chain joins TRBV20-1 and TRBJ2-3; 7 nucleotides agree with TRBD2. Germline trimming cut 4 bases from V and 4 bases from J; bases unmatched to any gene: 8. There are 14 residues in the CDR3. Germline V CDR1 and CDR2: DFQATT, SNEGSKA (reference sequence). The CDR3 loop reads CSATEREKPDTQYF. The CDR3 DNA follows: TGCAGTGCTACTGAGCGGGAAAAGCCAGATACGCAGTATTTT.

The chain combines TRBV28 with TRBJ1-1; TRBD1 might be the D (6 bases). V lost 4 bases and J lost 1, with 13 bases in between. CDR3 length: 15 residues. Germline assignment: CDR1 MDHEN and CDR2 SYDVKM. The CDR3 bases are TGTGCCAGCAGTTCCCCCAGGGGCTCGAACACTGAAGCTTTCTTT. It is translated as CASSSPRGSNTEAFF.

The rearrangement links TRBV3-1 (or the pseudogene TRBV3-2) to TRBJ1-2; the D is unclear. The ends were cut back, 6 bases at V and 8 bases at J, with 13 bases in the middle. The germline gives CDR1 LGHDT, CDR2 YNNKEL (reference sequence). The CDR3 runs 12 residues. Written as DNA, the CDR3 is TGTGCCAGCAGTCTGGCAACATCCGGCTACACCTTC. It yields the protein CASSLATSGYTF.

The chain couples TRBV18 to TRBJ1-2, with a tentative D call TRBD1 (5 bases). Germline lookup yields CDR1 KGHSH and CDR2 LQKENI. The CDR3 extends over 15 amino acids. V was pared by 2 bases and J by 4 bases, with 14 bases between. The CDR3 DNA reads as TGTGCCAGCTCACCAGGGCAGGGAAACCTCTATGGCTACACCTTC. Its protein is CASSPGQGNLYGYTF. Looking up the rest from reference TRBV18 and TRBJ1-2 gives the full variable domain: NAGVMQNPRHLVRRRGQEARLRCSPMKGHSHVYWYRQLPEEGLKFMVYLQKENIIDESGMPKERFSAEFPKEGPSILRIQQVVRGDSAAYFCASSPGQGNLYGYTFGSGTRLTVV.

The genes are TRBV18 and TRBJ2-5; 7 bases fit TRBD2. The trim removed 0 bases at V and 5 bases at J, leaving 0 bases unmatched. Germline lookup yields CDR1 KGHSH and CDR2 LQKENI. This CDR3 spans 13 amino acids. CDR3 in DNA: TGTGCCAGCTCACCACCGGGAGGGGAGACCCAGTACTTC. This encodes CASSPPGGETQYF.

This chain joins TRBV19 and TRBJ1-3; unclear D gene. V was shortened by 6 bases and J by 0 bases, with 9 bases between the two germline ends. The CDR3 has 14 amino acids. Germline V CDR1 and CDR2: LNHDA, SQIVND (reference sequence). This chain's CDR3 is CASRQFHSGNTIYF. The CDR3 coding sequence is TGTGCCAGTAGACAGTTTCACTCTGGAAACACCATATATTTT.

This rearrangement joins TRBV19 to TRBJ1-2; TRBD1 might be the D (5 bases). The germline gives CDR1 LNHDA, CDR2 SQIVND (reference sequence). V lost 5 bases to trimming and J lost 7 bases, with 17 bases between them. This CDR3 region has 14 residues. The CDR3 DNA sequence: TGTGCCAGTAGTGCTGACAGCCGCGGTGGTGGCTACACCTTC. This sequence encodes CASSADSRGGGYTF.

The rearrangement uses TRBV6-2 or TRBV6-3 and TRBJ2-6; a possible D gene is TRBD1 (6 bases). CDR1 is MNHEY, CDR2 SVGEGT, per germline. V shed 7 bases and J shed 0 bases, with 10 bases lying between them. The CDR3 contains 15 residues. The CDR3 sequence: CASNPTGSGANVLTF. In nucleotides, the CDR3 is TGTGCCAGCAACCCGACAGGCTCTGGGGCCAACGTCCTGACTTTC.